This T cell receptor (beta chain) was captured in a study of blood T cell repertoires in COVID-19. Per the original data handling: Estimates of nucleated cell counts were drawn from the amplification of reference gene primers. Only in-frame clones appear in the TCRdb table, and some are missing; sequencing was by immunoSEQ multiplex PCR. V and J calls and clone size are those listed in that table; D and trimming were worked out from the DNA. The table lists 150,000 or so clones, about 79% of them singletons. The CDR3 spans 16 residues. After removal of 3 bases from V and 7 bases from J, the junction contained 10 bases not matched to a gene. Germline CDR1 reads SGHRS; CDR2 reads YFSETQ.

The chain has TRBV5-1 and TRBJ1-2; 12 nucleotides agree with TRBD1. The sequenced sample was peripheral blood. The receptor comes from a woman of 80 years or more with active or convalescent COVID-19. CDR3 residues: CASSYNTGTGGVGYTF. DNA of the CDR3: TGCGCCAGCAGCTACAACACCGGGACAGGGGGCGTTGGCTACACCTTC. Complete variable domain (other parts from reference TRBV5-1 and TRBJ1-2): KAGVTQTPRYLIKTRGQQVTLSCSPISGHRSVSWYQQTPGQGLQFLFEYFSETQRNKGNFPGRFSGRQFSNSRSEMNVSTLELGDSALYLCASSYNTGTGGVGYTFGSGTRLTVV.